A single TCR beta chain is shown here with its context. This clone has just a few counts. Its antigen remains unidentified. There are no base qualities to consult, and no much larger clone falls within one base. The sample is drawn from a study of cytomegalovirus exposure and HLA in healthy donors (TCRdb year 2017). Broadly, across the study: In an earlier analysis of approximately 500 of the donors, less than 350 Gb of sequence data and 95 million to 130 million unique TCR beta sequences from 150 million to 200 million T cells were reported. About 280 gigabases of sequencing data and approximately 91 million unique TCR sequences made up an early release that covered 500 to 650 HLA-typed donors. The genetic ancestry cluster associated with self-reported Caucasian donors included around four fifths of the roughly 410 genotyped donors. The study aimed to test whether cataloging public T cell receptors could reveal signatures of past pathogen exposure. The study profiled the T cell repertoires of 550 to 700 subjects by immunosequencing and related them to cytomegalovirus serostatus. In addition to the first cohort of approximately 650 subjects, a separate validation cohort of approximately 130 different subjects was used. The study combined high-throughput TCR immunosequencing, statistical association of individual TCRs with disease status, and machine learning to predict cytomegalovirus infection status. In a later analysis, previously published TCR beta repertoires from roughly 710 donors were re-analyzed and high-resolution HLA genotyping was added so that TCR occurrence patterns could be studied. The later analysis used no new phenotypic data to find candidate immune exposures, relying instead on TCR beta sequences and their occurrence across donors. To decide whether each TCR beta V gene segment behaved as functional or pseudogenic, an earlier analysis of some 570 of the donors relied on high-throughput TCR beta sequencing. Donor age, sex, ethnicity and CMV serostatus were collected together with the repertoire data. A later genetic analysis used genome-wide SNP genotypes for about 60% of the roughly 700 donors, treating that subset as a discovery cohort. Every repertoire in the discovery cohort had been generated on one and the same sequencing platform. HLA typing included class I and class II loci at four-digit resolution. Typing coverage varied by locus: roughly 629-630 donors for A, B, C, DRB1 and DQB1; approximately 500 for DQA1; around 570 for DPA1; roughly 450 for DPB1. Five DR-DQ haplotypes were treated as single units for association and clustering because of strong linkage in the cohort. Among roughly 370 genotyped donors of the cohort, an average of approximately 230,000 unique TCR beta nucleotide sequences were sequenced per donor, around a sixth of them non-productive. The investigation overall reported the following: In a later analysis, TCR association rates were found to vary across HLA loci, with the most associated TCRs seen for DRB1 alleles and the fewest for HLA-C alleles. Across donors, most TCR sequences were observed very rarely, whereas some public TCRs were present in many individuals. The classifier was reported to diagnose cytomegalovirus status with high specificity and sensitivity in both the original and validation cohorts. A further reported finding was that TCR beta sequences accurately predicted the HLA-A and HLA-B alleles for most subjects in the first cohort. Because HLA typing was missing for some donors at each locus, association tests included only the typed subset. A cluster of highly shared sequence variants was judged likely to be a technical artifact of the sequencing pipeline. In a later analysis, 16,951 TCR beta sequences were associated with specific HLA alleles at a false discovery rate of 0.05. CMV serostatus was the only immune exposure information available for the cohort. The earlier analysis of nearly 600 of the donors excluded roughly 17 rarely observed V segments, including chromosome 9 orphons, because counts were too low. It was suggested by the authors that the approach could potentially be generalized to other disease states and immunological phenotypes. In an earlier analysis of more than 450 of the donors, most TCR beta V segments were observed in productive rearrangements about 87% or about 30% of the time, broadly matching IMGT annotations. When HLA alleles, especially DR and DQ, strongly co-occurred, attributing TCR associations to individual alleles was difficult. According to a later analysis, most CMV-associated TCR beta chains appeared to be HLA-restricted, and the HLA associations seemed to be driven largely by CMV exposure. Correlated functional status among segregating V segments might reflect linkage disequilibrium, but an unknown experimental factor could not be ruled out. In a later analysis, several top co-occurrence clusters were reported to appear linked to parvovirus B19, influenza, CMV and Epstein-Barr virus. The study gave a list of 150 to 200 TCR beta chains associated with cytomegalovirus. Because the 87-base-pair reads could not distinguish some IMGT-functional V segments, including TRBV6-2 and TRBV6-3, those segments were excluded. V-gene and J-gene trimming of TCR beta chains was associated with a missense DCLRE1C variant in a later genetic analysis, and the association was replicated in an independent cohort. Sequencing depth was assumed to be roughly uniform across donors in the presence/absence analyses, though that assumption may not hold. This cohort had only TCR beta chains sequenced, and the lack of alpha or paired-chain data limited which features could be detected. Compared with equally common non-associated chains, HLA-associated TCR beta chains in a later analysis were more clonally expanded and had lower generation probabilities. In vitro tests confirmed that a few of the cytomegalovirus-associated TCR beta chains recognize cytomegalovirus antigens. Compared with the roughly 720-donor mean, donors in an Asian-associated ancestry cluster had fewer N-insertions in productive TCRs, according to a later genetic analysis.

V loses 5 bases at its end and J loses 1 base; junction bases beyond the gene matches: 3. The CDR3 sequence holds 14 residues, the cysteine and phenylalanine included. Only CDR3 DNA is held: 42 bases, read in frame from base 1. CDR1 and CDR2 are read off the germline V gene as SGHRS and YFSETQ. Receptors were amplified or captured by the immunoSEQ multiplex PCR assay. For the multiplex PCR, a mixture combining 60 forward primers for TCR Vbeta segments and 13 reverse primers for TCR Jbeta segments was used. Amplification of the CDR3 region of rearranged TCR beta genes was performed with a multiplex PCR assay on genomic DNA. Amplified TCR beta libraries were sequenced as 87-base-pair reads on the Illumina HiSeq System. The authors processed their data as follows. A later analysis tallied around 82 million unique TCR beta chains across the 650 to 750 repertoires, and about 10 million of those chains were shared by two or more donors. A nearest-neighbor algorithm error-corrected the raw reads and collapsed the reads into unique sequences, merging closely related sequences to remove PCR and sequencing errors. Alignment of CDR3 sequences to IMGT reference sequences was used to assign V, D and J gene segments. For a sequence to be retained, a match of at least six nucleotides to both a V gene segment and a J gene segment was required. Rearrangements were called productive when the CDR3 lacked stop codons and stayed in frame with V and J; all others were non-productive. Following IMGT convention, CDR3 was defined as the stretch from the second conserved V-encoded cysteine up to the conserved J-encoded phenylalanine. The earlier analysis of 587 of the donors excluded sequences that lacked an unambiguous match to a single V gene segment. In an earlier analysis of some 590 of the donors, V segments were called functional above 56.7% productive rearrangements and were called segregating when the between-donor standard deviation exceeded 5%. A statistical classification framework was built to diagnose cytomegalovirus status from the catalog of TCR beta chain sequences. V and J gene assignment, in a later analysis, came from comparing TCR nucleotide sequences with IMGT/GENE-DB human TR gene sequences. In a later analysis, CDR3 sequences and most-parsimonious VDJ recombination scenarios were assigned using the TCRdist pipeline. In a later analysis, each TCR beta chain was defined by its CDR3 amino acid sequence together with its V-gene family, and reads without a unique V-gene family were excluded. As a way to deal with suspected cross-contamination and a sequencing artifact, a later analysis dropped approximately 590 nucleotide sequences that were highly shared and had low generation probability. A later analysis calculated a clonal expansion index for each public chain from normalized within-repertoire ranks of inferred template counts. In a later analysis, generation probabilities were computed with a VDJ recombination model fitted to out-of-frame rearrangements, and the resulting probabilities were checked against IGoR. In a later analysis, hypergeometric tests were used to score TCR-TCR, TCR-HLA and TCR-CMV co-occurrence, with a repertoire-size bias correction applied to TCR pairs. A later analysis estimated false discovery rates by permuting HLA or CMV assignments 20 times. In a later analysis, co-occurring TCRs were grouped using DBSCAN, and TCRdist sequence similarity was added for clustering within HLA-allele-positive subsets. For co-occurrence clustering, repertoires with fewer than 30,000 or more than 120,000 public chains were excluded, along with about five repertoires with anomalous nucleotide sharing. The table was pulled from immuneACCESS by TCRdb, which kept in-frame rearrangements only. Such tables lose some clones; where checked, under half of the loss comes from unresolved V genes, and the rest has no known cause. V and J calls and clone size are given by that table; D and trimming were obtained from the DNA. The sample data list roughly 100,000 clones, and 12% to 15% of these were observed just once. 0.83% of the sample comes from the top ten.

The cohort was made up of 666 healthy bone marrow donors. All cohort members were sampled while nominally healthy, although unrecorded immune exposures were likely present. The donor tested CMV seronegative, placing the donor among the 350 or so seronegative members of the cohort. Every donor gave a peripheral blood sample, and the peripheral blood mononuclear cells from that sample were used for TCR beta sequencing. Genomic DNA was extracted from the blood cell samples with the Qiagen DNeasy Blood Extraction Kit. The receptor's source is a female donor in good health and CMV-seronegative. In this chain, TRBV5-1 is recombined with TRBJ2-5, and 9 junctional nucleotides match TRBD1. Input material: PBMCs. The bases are TGCGCCAGCAGACGGGGACAGGGCCAAGAGACCCAGTACTTC. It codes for CASRRGQGQETQYF.